This T cell receptor (beta chain) was observed in a study of shared clonotypes between healthy human individuals. Sequencing used immunoSEQ multiplex PCR; TCRdb keeps in-frame clones, though not all of them. Of fewer than 650,000 clones listed, roughly four fifths were seen once; the top ten hold approximately 12%. The germline gives CDR1 MNHEY, CDR2 SMNVEV (reference sequence). The CDR3 is 14 amino acids. The J segment lost 0 bases and the V segment lost 7 bases, leaving 5 bases of the junction unmatched. Sequencing input: PBMCs. The chain uses TRBV27 and TRBJ2-7; 8 positions agree with TRBD1. The receptor was derived from a middle-aged woman in good health. Some clones in this sample may be carry-over from other donors' samples. The CDR3 DNA follows: TGTGCCAGCAACCGACAGGGGAGCTCCTACGAGCAGTACTTC. Translating gives CASNRQGSSYEQYF.